The 12 T cell receptor beta chains reported below all come from one sample, sequenced in a study of blood T cell repertoires in COVID-19. The protocol was immunoSEQ multiplex PCR, while the TCRdb copy is restricted to in-frame clones and leaves out a portion. Of about 310,000 clones in the sample, about 89% were seen once. Source material: PBMCs or T cells enriched from blood (not recorded which). The origin of the receptors is a woman aged 35 to 49 who had recovered from COVID-19.

About this clone: Other DNA sequences in the sample encode the same CDR3. V gene TRBV5-1 combines with J gene TRBJ2-7, with D perhaps matching TRBD1 (6 bases). The length of the CDR3 is 14 residues. V lost 0 bases and J 3 bases, leaving 10 bases between the germline ends. Germline V gives CDR1 SGHRS, CDR2 YFSETQ. The CDR3 sequence is CASSLVAGDYEQYF. CDR3 coding DNA: TGCGCCAGCAGCTTGGTGGCAGGGGACTACGAGCAGTACTTC. Using reference TRBV5-1 and TRBJ2-7 for the parts outside the CDR3, the full variable domain is KAGVTQTPRYLIKTRGQQVTLSCSPISGHRSVSWYQQTPGQGLQFLFEYFSETQRNKGNFPGRFSGRQFSNSRSEMNVSTLELGDSALYLCASSLVAGDYEQYFGPGTRLTVT.

The V and J genes are TRBV24-1 and TRBJ2-1, with TRBD1 identical over 10 bases. The CDR3 has 17 residues. The germline CDR1 and CDR2 sequences are KGHDR and SFDVKD. With V trimmed by 4 bases and J by 6 bases, 11 bases remained unmatched. The CDR3 loop reads CATSDPRQGALVNEQFF. CDR3 nucleotides: TGTGCCACCAGTGACCCCCGACAGGGGGCGCTTGTCAATGAGCAGTTCTTC.

The chain employs TRBV7-8 and TRBJ2-5, with TRBD2 matching over 8 bases. CDR1 and CDR2 from the germline V gene are SGHVS and FQNEAQ. V lost 4 bases to trimming and J lost 1 base; unmatched junction nucleotides: 8. The CDR3 is 16 amino acids. CDR3 amino acids: CASSWTGTSFQETQYF. The CDR3 region has the DNA TGTGCCAGCAGCTGGACCGGGACTAGTTTCCAAGAGACCCAGTACTTC.

The J gene is TRBJ2-3, the V gene TRBV25-1, with 8 positions matching TRBD2. CDR3 length equals 17 residues. The V and J ends lost 5 bases and 1 base, in that order; junction bases with no gene match: 11. Germline V CDR1 and CDR2: MGHDK, SYGVNS. The CDR3 coding sequence is TGTGCCAGCAGTCCTCGCGTCGGGAGGGCGGGCACAGATACGCAGTATTTT. Translation gives CASSPRVGRAGTDTQYF. Supplemented by reference TRBV25-1 and TRBJ2-3, the full variable domain reads EADIYQTPRYLVIGTGKKITLECSQTMGHDKMYWYQQDPGMELHLIHYSYGVNSTEKGDLSSESTVSRIRTEHFPLTLESARPSHTSQYLCASSPRVGRAGTDTQYFGPGTRLTVL.

The rearrangement links TRBV4-3 to TRBJ2-2; TRBD1 aligns across 7 bases. This CDR3 is 17 amino acids long. Trimming removed 2 bases from V and 4 bases from J; junction bases left unmatched: 10. The V gene's germline CDR1 is LGHNA and CDR2 YSLEER. CDR3 protein: CASSQPSGTVITGELFF. The DNA of the CDR3 is TGCGCCAGCAGCCAACCATCCGGGACAGTGATCACCGGGGAGCTGTTTTTT.

This clone was counted between two and nine times. This chain links TRBV19 with TRBJ2-1, with D perhaps TRBD1 (7 bases). Germline CDR1 and CDR2: LNHDA and SQIVND (reference sequence). V lost 0 bases and J 6 bases, leaving 18 bases between the germline ends. The CDR3 extends over 17 amino acids. The CDR3 is CASSIDHGAGGSNEQFF. The DNA of the CDR3 is TGTGCCAGTAGTATAGATCATGGCGCAGGGGGGTCCAATGAGCAGTTCTTC.

V and J are TRBV18 and TRBJ1-1, with no clear D. Germline V gives CDR1 KGHSH, CDR2 LQKENI. Trimming left V 8 bases short and J 1 base short, with 8 bases between. This CDR3 comprises 12 residues. The DNA of the CDR3 is TGTGCCAGCCACTCAAGGAACACTGAAGCTTTCTTT. This sequence encodes CASHSRNTEAFF. The full variable domain, rest sourced from reference TRBV18 and TRBJ1-1, is NAGVMQNPRHLVRRRGQEARLRCSPMKGHSHVYWYRQLPEEGLKFMVYLQKENIIDESGMPKERFSAEFPKEGPSILRIQQVVRGDSAAYFCASHSRNTEAFFGQGTRLTVV.

V gene TRBV4-3 combines with J gene TRBJ2-2; D may be TRBD1 (6 bases). Trimming took 0 bases from V and 6 from J, leaving 17 bases between them. This CDR3 contains 17 residues. Germline CDR1 is LGHNA and CDR2 is YSLEER. The CDR3 protein is CASSQEGAGVWAGELFF. The CDR3 DNA reads as TGCGCCAGCAGCCAAGAAGGGGCAGGGGTTTGGGCCGGGGAGCTGTTTTTT.

J is TRBJ1-5 and V is TRBV19; no clear D. The ends were cut back, 4 bases at V and 5 bases at J, with 6 bases in the middle. Per germline, CDR1 LNHDA and CDR2 SQIVND (reference sequence). The CDR3 spans 12 residues. The CDR3 protein is CASSTVYQPQHF. The CDR3 region has the DNA TGTGCCAGTAGTACAGTATATCAGCCCCAGCATTTT.

The chain combines TRBV7-8 with TRBJ1-1, with 8 positions matching TRBD1. Germline assignment: CDR1 SGHVS and CDR2 FQNEAQ. V dropped 5 bases and J dropped 1; count of bases not matched to a gene: 3. This CDR3 is built from 14 residues. In nucleotides, the CDR3 is TGTGCCAGCAGCAGGGGACAGGCGAACACTGAAGCTTTCTTT. Translated: CASSRGQANTEAFF. The whole variable domain, filled in from reference TRBV7-8 and TRBJ1-1, reads GAGVSQSPRYKVAKRGQDVALRCDPISGHVSLFWYQQALGQGPEFLTYFQNEAQLDKSGLPSDRFFAERPEGSVSTLKIQRTQQEDSAVYLCASSRGQANTEAFFGQGTRLTVV.

For the CDR3, the DNA is TGCAGCGGCCGACAGGGGACAACCTACACAGATACGCAGTATTTT. Protein product: CSGRQGTTYTDTQYF. The chain joins TRBV29-1 to TRBJ2-3; 8 positions agree with TRBD1. Per germline, CDR1 SQVTM and CDR2 ANQGSEA. J lost 2 bases, V lost 7 bases, and 11 bases had no gene match. This CDR3 is 15 amino acids long.

This clone was picked up one time. V is TRBV6-5 and J is TRBJ2-5; 9 bases are a match to TRBD2. V lost 1 base and J lost 4; bases outside the gene matches: 7. The V gene's germline CDR1 is MNHEY and CDR2 SVGAGI. There are 16 residues in the CDR3. The CDR3 protein is CASSYYRREGRETQYF. In DNA, the CDR3 is TGTGCCAGCAGTTACTATAGGCGGGAGGGCCGAGAGACCCAGTACTTC.